This TCR beta chain was sequenced during a study of T cells in Graves' hyperthyroidism and ophthalmopathy. On the study more broadly: Peripheral blood was acquired at first diagnosis, ahead of any therapy whatsoever. Broader study findings: Blood samples included most of the expanded thyroid clonotypes exceeding 0.001. The model foresaw ophthalmopathy a median around 6 months prior to onset.

CDR3 length equals 14 residues. Germline V gene data show CDR1 as SQVTM and CDR2 as ANQGSEA. V was clipped by 6 bases and J by 4 bases, with 16 bases between them. Using RNA transcripts as the source, TCR beta CDR3 regions were amplified. HTBI primers were used for first-round RT-PCR of the TCR CDR3. Each CDR3 protein gets one entry after TCRdb re-called the multiplex PCR reads with MiXCR. The sample has around 520,000 distinct CDR3 sequences, approximately 15% seen once. Note on this clonotype: The antigen is not known.

The chain has TRBV29-1 and TRBJ1-5, with a possible D match to TRBD1 (5 bases). Input material: blood. This sequence was found in a woman aged 18-29 years with Graves' hyperthyroidism. The CDR3 sequence is CSVTPGGFNQPQHF. CDR3 in DNA: TGCAGCGTCACCCCGGGGGGGTTTAATCAGCCCCAGCATTTT.